This T cell receptor (beta chain) was documented in a study of blood T cell repertoires in COVID-19 (dated by TCRdb to 2020 to 2021). Regarding the study in general: Samples covering the acute and convalescent phases of COVID-19 were provided by collaborators in the United States, Italy and Spain. Samples were obtained from the ongoing ImmuneRACE study (first 160 participants) and from 950 to 1,500 subjects provided by 6 global collaborators. The dataset comprised deeply sampled blood TCRbeta repertoires from subjects exposed to, actively infected with, or recovered from COVID-19. HLA class I and class II types, where available, came from metadata supplied by the sample provider rather than from assay-based typing. Nearly every sample came with metadata listing a de-identified subject ID, COVID-19 status, age in years and sex. The material from the prospective study consisted of cDNA or gDNA derived from T cells, B-cell-depleted T cells, or PBMCs. A freely available public database, intended as a resource for researchers studying the immune response to SARS-CoV-2, is where the repertoires were released.

In the prospective study, participants were 18 to 89 years old, resided in around 25 geographic areas of the United States, and were enrolled through a virtual design. In the prospective study, cohorts were assigned on the basis of participant-reported clinical history obtained from a screening survey and a study questionnaire. Each participant in the prospective study had whole blood, serum and a nasopharyngeal or oropharyngeal swab collected by mobile phlebotomists. Additional blood draws and questionnaires over an approximately 2-month period could optionally be provided by prospective study participants. Blood samples from the prospective study were shipped frozen or at room temperature prior to DNA extraction. The immunoSEQ Assay, a bias-controlled multiplex PCR, was used to amplify TCRbeta CDR3 regions from genomic DNA. On the authors' methods: Within the assay, amplification of reference gene primers was used to estimate how many nucleated cells each sample contained. To quantify the absolute abundance of each unique TCRbeta CDR3 rearrangement, sequence reads were collapsed and filtered. For each sample, productive Simpson clonality was calculated as the square root of Simpson's diversity index over productive rearrangements. This immuneACCESS table, as held by TCRdb, lists in-frame sequences with V and J called but not all clones. Of the missing ones, under half trace to an unresolved V gene in checked studies; the others have no known cause. That table gives V, J and clone size, and the DNA gave D and trimming. The sample records 200,000 to 300,000 clones, around 88% of which are singletons. The ten largest clonotypes hold 1.2% of the sample.

Here is what the overall study found, with its caveats: The amount of clinical and demographic metadata varied by source and participant and was provided uncurated.

This clone has a single count. The antigen it binds to is not known. There are no base qualities to consult, and no much larger clone falls within one base. Source material: PBMCs or T cells enriched from blood (not recorded which). This clonotype was obtained from a woman aged 35 to 49 with acute COVID-19.

The CDR3 loop reads CASSSTTALGGYTF. The DNA sequence follows: TGTGCCAGCAGCTCTACGACAGCCTTGGGGGGCTACACCTTC. The V gene is TRBV7-2 and the J gene is TRBJ1-2; the D gene is perhaps TRBD1, from 5 matching bases. At the junction V is shortened by 4 bases and J by 8 bases, with 17 bases in between. There are 14 amino acids in the CDR3, from cysteine to phenylalanine inclusive. Kept here is only the CDR3 DNA, which spans 42 bases and is read in frame from base 1. CDR1 and CDR2 are read off the germline V gene as SGHTA and FQGNSA. Outside the CDR3, residues come from the reference TRBV7-2 and TRBJ1-2 proteins, so the full variable domain is: GAGVSQSPSNKVTEKGKDVELRCDPISGHTALYWYRQSLGQGLEFLIYFQGNSAPDKSGLPSDRFSAERTGGSVSTLTIQRTQQEDSAVYLCASSSTTALGGYTFGSGTRLTVV.